Listed below are T cell receptor beta chains from one sample, sequenced in a study of CD8 T cells in Susac syndrome. In TCRdb, the immunoSEQ multiplex PCR reads were re-called with MiXCR into one record per CDR3 protein. In the table there are around 280,000 distinct CDR3 sequences, roughly 94% of which are singletons. Material for sequencing was CD4+ T cells from PBMCs. The receptors were gathered from a human donor with multiple sclerosis. Each CDR3 is given with its conserved first and last residue. Fields, in order: clone size, J gene, V gene, D gene, CDR3 protein, CDR3 DNA. The D gene is left open where the match is weak. A row's size may be missing; if present it is once, few, many or a size class.

clone size: NA; J gene: TRBJ2-7; V gene: TRBV7-2; D gene: NA; CDR3 protein: CASSLWGSSYEQYF; CDR3 DNA: TGTGCCAGCAGCTTATGGGGGAGCTCCTACGAGCAGTACTTC
clone size: NA; J gene: TRBJ1-2; V gene: TRBV12-3/TRBV12-4; D gene: TRBD1; CDR3 protein: CASSLEQGVRGYTF; CDR3 DNA: TGTGCCAGCAGTTTAGAACAGGGGGTCAGGGGCTACACCTTC
clone size: NA; J gene: TRBJ2-6; V gene: TRBV7-3; D gene: NA; CDR3 protein: CASSLGLGTGANVLTF; CDR3 DNA: TGTGCCAGCAGCTTAGGCTTAGGGACTGGGGCCAACGTCCTGACTTTC
clone size: NA; J gene: TRBJ2-2; V gene: TRBV4-1; D gene: NA; CDR3 protein: CASSQDEASDTGELFF; CDR3 DNA: TGCGCCAGCAGCCAAGATGAGGCGTCCGATACCGGGGAGCTGTTTTTT
clone size: NA; J gene: TRBJ1-1; V gene: TRBV6-5; D gene: NA; CDR3 protein: CASNWVGRLNTEAFF; CDR3 DNA: TGTGCCAGTAACTGGGTGGGCAGATTGAACACTGAAGCTTTCTTT
clone size: NA; J gene: TRBJ1-2; V gene: TRBV29-1; D gene: NA; CDR3 protein: CSVDSGTQGFYGYTF; CDR3 DNA: TGCAGCGTTGACTCCGGGACACAAGGCTTCTATGGCTACACCTTC
clone size: NA; J gene: TRBJ2-1; V gene: TRBV12-5; D gene: NA; CDR3 protein: CASGAPQGTLSYNEQFF; CDR3 DNA: TGTGCTAGTGGTGCCCCTCAGGGGACCCTCTCCTACAATGAGCAGTTCTTC
clone size: NA; J gene: TRBJ2-5; V gene: TRBV20-1; D gene: TRBD2; CDR3 protein: CSARRGSGGFQETQYF; CDR3 DNA: TGCAGTGCTAGACGGGGAAGCGGGGGGTTCCAAGAGACCCAGTACTTC
clone size: NA; J gene: TRBJ2-1; V gene: TRBV2; D gene: NA; CDR3 protein: CASSEDSGGNEQFF; CDR3 DNA: TGTGCCAGCAGTGAGGACAGTGGGGGTAATGAGCAGTTCTTC
clone size: NA; J gene: TRBJ2-5; V gene: TRBV9; D gene: NA; CDR3 protein: CASSYRALREETQYF; CDR3 DNA: TGTGCCAGCAGCTACCGGGCCTTACGCGAAGAGACCCAGTACTTC
clone size: NA; J gene: TRBJ1-1; V gene: TRBV2; D gene: NA; CDR3 protein: CASSITAIMNTEAFF; CDR3 DNA: TGTGCCAGCAGTATAACAGCTATAATGAACACTGAAGCTTTCTTT
clone size: once; J gene: TRBJ2-7; V gene: TRBV14; D gene: NA; CDR3 protein: CASSPLLGRHEQYF; CDR3 DNA: TGTGCCAGCAGCCCCCTTCTAGGAAGACACGAGCAGTACTTC
clone size: NA; J gene: TRBJ1-2; V gene: TRBV6-1; D gene: NA; CDR3 protein: CASSGTGNNYGYTF; CDR3 DNA: TGTGCCAGCAGTGGTACAGGGAATAACTATGGCTACACCTTC
clone size: NA; J gene: TRBJ1-5; V gene: TRBV9; D gene: NA; CDR3 protein: CASSVGEGQPQHF; CDR3 DNA: TGTGCCAGCAGCGTAGGGGAGGGGCAGCCCCAGCATTTT
clone size: NA; J gene: TRBJ2-7; V gene: TRBV7-9; D gene: NA; CDR3 protein: CASSLRGGTGSYEQYF; CDR3 DNA: TGTGCCAGCAGCTTAAGGGGAGGGACAGGTTCCTACGAGCAGTACTTC
clone size: NA; J gene: TRBJ1-1; V gene: TRBV20-1; D gene: NA; CDR3 protein: CSAREAGGVGTEAFF; CDR3 DNA: TGCAGTGCTAGAGAGGCTGGGGGGGTTGGCACTGAAGCTTTCTTT
clone size: NA; J gene: TRBJ1-2; V gene: TRBV7-2; D gene: NA; CDR3 protein: CASSRTQVAHGYTF; CDR3 DNA: TGTGCCAGCAGCCGAACGCAGGTTGCTCATGGCTACACCTTC
clone size: once; J gene: TRBJ2-2; V gene: TRBV30; D gene: TRBD1; CDR3 protein: CARTGGVANTGELFF; CDR3 DNA: TGTGCCCGGACAGGGGGCGTTGCGAACACCGGGGAGCTGTTTTTT
clone size: NA; J gene: TRBJ2-4; V gene: TRBV12-3/TRBV12-4; D gene: NA; CDR3 protein: CASSSARARNIQYF; CDR3 DNA: TGTGCCAGCAGCTCCGCCCGGGCTAGGAACATTCAGTACTTC
clone size: NA; J gene: TRBJ2-7; V gene: TRBV14; D gene: NA; CDR3 protein: CASSRGRSSYEQYF; CDR3 DNA: TGTGCCAGCAGCCGGGGCCGCAGCTCCTACGAGCAGTACTTC
clone size: NA; J gene: TRBJ2-3; V gene: TRBV7-9; D gene: NA; CDR3 protein: CACPLSGPSTDTQYF; CDR3 DNA: TGTGCCTGTCCCTTGAGCGGACCAAGCACAGATACGCAGTATTTT
clone size: NA; J gene: TRBJ2-1; V gene: TRBV9; D gene: TRBD2; CDR3 protein: CASSVRTSGLDEQFF; CDR3 DNA: TGTGCCAGCAGCGTTCGGACTAGCGGCCTTGATGAGCAGTTCTTC
clone size: NA; J gene: TRBJ2-3; V gene: TRBV24-1; D gene: NA; CDR3 protein: CATSDFAGPADTQYF; CDR3 DNA: TGTGCCACCAGTGATTTCGCGGGTCCCGCAGATACGCAGTATTTT
clone size: few; J gene: TRBJ1-2; V gene: TRBV29-1; D gene: NA; CDR3 protein: CSVQTDNSYGYTF; CDR3 DNA: TGCAGCGTTCAGACAGACAATAGCTATGGCTACACCTTC
clone size: NA; J gene: TRBJ2-5; V gene: TRBV20-1; D gene: TRBD1; CDR3 protein: CSASRTGETQYF; CDR3 DNA: TGCAGTGCTAGCCGGACAGGAGAGACCCAGTACTTC
clone size: few; J gene: TRBJ1-1; V gene: TRBV5-1; D gene: NA; CDR3 protein: CASSLQGVNTEAFF; CDR3 DNA: TGTGCCAGCAGCTTACAGGGCGTCAACACTGAAGCTTTCTTT
clone size: NA; J gene: TRBJ2-7; V gene: TRBV7-9; D gene: TRBD2; CDR3 protein: CASSLSSGGVYEQYF; CDR3 DNA: TGTGCCAGCAGCTTATCTTCCGGGGGGGTCTACGAGCAGTACTTC
clone size: NA; J gene: TRBJ1-2; V gene: TRBV5-6; D gene: TRBD1; CDR3 protein: CASSARGQGNGYTF; CDR3 DNA: TGTGCCAGCAGCGCCCGGGGACAGGGTAATGGCTACACCTTC
clone size: NA; J gene: TRBJ2-3; V gene: TRBV6-6; D gene: NA; CDR3 protein: CASSYRRGSSTDTQYF; CDR3 DNA: TGTGCCAGCAGTTACAGGAGGGGGTCTAGCACAGATACGCAGTATTTT
clone size: NA; J gene: TRBJ2-6; V gene: TRBV7-2; D gene: NA; CDR3 protein: CASSYRASGANVLTF; CDR3 DNA: TGTGCCAGCAGCTACAGGGCTTCTGGGGCCAACGTCCTGACTTTC
clone size: NA; J gene: TRBJ2-1; V gene: TRBV5-1; D gene: TRBD2; CDR3 protein: CASSQRLAGGPGLQADEQFF; CDR3 DNA: TGCGCCAGCAGCCAGAGACTAGCGGGAGGGCCGGGCCTCCAAGCGGATGAGCAGTTCTTC
clone size: once; J gene: TRBJ1-1; V gene: TRBV14; D gene: NA; CDR3 protein: CASSQEIRTTEAFF; CDR3 DNA: TGTGCCAGCAGCCAAGAAATTCGAACCACTGAAGCTTTCTTT
clone size: once; J gene: TRBJ2-1; V gene: TRBV30; D gene: NA; CDR3 protein: CAWSVGFGGSVDEQFF; CDR3 DNA: TGTGCCTGGAGTGTAGGCTTCGGGGGATCGGTCGATGAGCAGTTCTTC
clone size: NA; J gene: TRBJ1-5; V gene: TRBV4-1; D gene: TRBD1; CDR3 protein: CASSQAYQGQGNQPQHF; CDR3 DNA: TGCGCCAGCAGCCAAGCCTACCAGGGACAGGGAAATCAGCCCCAGCATTTT
clone size: NA; J gene: TRBJ2-5; V gene: TRBV21-1; D gene: NA; CDR3 protein: CASQSMKTGRSSKMAQYF; CDR3 DNA: TGTGCCAGCCAATCAATGAAGACAGGACGATCTTCCAAGATGGCCCAGTACTTC
clone size: NA; J gene: TRBJ1-1; V gene: TRBV2; D gene: TRBD1; CDR3 protein: CASKRQGLNTEAFF; CDR3 DNA: TGTGCCAGCAAGAGACAGGGCCTCAACACTGAAGCTTTCTTT
clone size: NA; J gene: TRBJ2-7; V gene: TRBV10-3; D gene: TRBD1; CDR3 protein: CAISRQGDSYEQYF; CDR3 DNA: TGTGCCATCAGCCGACAGGGAGACTCCTACGAGCAGTACTTC
clone size: NA; J gene: TRBJ1-2; V gene: TRBV7-9; D gene: NA; CDR3 protein: CASSWGNYGYTF; CDR3 DNA: TGTGCCAGCAGCTGGGGGAACTATGGCTACACCTTC
clone size: NA; J gene: TRBJ1-4; V gene: TRBV20-1; D gene: NA; CDR3 protein: CSAQLWGSNEKLFF; CDR3 DNA: TGCAGTGCACAGCTTTGGGGATCTAATGAAAAACTGTTTTTT
clone size: NA; J gene: TRBJ2-1; V gene: TRBV14; D gene: TRBD2; CDR3 protein: CASSQSWGGPGGQNEQFF; CDR3 DNA: TGTGCCAGCAGCCAGTCCTGGGGGGGTCCGGGAGGACAAAATGAGCAGTTCTTC
clone size: NA; J gene: TRBJ2-2; V gene: TRBV30; D gene: NA; CDR3 protein: CAWSYYGSYWADLNTGELFF; CDR3 DNA: TGTGCCTGGAGTTATTATGGATCGTATTGGGCCGACTTGAACACCGGGGAGCTGTTTTTT
clone size: NA; J gene: TRBJ1-6; V gene: TRBV9; D gene: NA; CDR3 protein: CASSPLGIRFNSPLHF; CDR3 DNA: TGTGCCAGCAGCCCACTCGGGATTCGCTTTAATTCACCCCTCCACTTT
clone size: NA; J gene: TRBJ2-5; V gene: TRBV27; D gene: NA; CDR3 protein: CASSSRGGETQYF; CDR3 DNA: TGTGCCAGCAGTTCCAGGGGTGGCGAGACCCAGTACTTC
clone size: NA; J gene: TRBJ1-2; V gene: TRBV20-1; D gene: NA; CDR3 protein: CSARDSGTPRGYTF; CDR3 DNA: TGCAGTGCTAGAGATTCGGGGACACCGAGGGGCTACACCTTC
clone size: NA; J gene: TRBJ1-2; V gene: TRBV29-1; D gene: TRBD1; CDR3 protein: CSVGSWGQGHYGYTF; CDR3 DNA: TGCAGCGTTGGGAGTTGGGGACAGGGCCACTATGGCTACACCTTC
clone size: NA; J gene: TRBJ2-1; V gene: TRBV19; D gene: NA; CDR3 protein: CASSIGSRQGGEQFF; CDR3 DNA: TGTGCCAGTAGTATAGGGTCACGCCAGGGGGGTGAGCAGTTCTTC
clone size: NA; J gene: TRBJ2-3; V gene: TRBV7-9; D gene: NA; CDR3 protein: CASSPGTYTDTQYF; CDR3 DNA: TGTGCCAGCAGCCCCGGGACTTACACAGATACGCAGTATTTT
clone size: NA; J gene: TRBJ1-6; V gene: TRBV11-3; D gene: NA; CDR3 protein: CASTETGLSDSPLHF; CDR3 DNA: TGTGCCAGCACCGAGACAGGTCTGAGCGATTCACCCCTCCACTTT
clone size: NA; J gene: TRBJ1-1; V gene: TRBV6-2/TRBV6-3; D gene: NA; CDR3 protein: CASSRIANTEAFF; CDR3 DNA: TGTGCCAGCAGTCGCATCGCAAACACTGAAGCTTTCTTT
clone size: NA; J gene: TRBJ2-7; V gene: TRBV6-5; D gene: NA; CDR3 protein: CASSYSRRSYEQYF; CDR3 DNA: TGTGCCAGCAGTTACTCGAGAAGATCCTACGAGCAGTACTTC
clone size: NA; J gene: TRBJ2-1; V gene: TRBV7-2; D gene: NA; CDR3 protein: CASSIRTINEQFF; CDR3 DNA: TGTGCCAGCAGCATACGGACCATCAATGAGCAGTTCTTC
clone size: NA; J gene: TRBJ1-1; V gene: TRBV12-3/TRBV12-4; D gene: NA; CDR3 protein: CASSLAGSMRRVNTEAFF; CDR3 DNA: TGTGCCAGCAGTTTAGCGGGTTCAATGCGGCGAGTAAACACTGAAGCTTTCTTT
clone size: NA; J gene: TRBJ1-1; V gene: TRBV5-1; D gene: NA; CDR3 protein: CASSLAAGAGTEAFF; CDR3 DNA: TGCGCCAGCAGCTTGGCCGCGGGGGCGGGGACTGAAGCTTTCTTT
clone size: NA; J gene: TRBJ2-1; V gene: TRBV6-6; D gene: TRBD2; CDR3 protein: CASRRGDNEQFF; CDR3 DNA: TGTGCCAGCAGGCGGGGGGACAATGAGCAGTTCTTC
clone size: NA; J gene: TRBJ1-2; V gene: TRBV6-5; D gene: TRBD1; CDR3 protein: CASSLQGTANYGYTF; CDR3 DNA: TGTGCCAGCAGTCTACAGGGGACCGCTAACTATGGCTACACCTTC
clone size: NA; J gene: TRBJ2-6; V gene: TRBV5-1; D gene: NA; CDR3 protein: CASSPRQGANVLTF; CDR3 DNA: TGCGCCAGCAGCCCCCGTCAGGGGGCCAACGTCCTGACTTTC